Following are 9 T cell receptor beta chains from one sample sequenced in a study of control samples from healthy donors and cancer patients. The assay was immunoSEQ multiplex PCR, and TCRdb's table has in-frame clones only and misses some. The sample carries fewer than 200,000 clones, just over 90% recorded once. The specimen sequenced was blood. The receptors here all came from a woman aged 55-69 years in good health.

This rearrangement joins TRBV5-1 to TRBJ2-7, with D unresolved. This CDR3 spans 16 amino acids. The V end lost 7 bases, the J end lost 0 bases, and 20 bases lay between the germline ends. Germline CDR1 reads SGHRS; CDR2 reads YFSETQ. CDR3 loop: CASGFLPASSSYEQYF. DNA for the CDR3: TGCGCCAGCGGATTTTTACCGGCCAGTAGCTCCTACGAGCAGTACTTC.

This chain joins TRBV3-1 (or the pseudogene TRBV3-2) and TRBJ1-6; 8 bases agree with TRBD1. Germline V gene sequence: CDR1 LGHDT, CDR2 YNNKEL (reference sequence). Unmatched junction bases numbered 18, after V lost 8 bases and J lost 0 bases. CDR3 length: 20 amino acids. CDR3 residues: CASLILIRGLLPSYNSPLHF. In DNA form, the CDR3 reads TGTGCCAGCCTTATATTAATCAGGGGGCTCTTACCCTCCTATAATTCACCCCTCCACTTT.

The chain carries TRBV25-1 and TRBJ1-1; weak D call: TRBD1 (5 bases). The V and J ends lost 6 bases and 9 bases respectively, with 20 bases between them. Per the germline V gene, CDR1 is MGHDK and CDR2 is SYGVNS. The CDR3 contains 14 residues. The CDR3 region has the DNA TGTGCCAGCAGCGGGGGGTTGGGACTGTTCCAAGCTTTCTTT. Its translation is CASSGGLGLFQAFF.

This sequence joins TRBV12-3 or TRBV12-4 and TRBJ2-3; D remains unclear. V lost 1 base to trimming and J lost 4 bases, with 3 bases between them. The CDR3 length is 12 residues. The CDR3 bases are TGTGCCAGCAGTTTAGTCGCAGATACGCAGTATTTT. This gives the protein CASSLVADTQYF.

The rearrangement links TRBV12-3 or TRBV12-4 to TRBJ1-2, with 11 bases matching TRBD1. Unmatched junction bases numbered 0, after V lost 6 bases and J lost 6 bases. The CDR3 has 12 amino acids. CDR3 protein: CASRGQGDGYTF. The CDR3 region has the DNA TGTGCCAGCAGGGGACAGGGGGATGGCTACACCTTC.

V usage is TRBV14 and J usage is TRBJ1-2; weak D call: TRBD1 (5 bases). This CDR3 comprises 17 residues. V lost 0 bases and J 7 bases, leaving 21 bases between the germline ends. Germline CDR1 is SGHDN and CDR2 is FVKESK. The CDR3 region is CASSQEGGLSGIGGYTF. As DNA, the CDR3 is TGTGCCAGCAGCCAAGAGGGGGGACTATCGGGGATTGGTGGCTACACCTTC.

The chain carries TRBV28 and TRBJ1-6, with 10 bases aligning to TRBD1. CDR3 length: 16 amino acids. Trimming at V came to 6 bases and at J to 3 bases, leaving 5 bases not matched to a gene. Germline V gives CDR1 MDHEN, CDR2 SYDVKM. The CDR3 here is CASRPGQGLYNSPLHF. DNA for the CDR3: TGTGCCAGCAGGCCGGGACAGGGGCTCTATAATTCACCCCTCCACTTT.

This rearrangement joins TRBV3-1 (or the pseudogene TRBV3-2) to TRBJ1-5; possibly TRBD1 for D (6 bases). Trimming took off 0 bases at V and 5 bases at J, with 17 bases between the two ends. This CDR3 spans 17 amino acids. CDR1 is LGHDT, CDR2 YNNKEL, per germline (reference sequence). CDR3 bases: TGTGCCAGCAGCCAAGAGGTCGGCAGGGGTGGAGATCAGCCCCAGCATTTT. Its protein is CASSQEVGRGGDQPQHF.

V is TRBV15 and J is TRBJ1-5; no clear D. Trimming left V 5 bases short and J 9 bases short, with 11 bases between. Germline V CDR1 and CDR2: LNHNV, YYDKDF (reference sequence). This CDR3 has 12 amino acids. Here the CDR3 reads CATSPRLGPQHF. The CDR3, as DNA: TGTGCCACCAGCCCGAGACTCGGGCCCCAGCATTTT.